Listed below are T cell receptor beta chains from one sample, sequenced in a study of cytomegalovirus exposure and HLA in healthy donors. Clones were sequenced by immunoSEQ multiplex PCR, and TCRdb holds only the in-frame ones, with some missing. The sample holds around 170,000 clones, roughly 80% seen once. Sequenced material: PBMCs. The receptors were gathered from a man in his forties in good health and CMV-seropositive. Each CDR3 is given with its conserved first and last residue. The D gene is left open where the match is weak. Only some rows state a clone size, as once, few, many or a class for expanded clones.

once	TRBJ1-5	.	TRBV6-1	TGTGCCAGCAGCGAGGAGAGGGGGTTGGGTCAGCCCCAGCATTTT	CASSEERGLGQPQHF
once	TRBJ2-5	TRBD2	TRBV6-5	TGTGCCAGCAGTTCGGGACTACAAGAGACCCAGTACTTC	CASSSGLQETQYF
.	TRBJ2-7	TRBD1	TRBV6-5	TGTGCCAGCAGTTACTCCACAGGGGTCTACGAGCAGTACTTC	CASSYSTGVYEQYF
.	TRBJ2-3	TRBD1	TRBV5-1	TGCGCCAGCAGCCTAGGGGGCTTAACGCAGTATTTT	CASSLGGLTQYF
.	TRBJ2-5	.	TRBV12-2	TGTGCAAGTCGCTCTCTACGGTACTTC	CASRSLRYF
.	TRBJ2-5	TRBD2	TRBV18	TGTGCCAGCTCGCTAGCGGGGGCCGGGCAAGAGACCCAGTACTTC	CASSLAGAGQETQYF
.	TRBJ2-3	.	TRBV28	TGTGCCAGCAGCCTGGATACGCAGTATTTT	CASSLDTQYF
.	TRBJ2-1	.	TRBV9	TGTGCCAGCAGGGCCCCGCATTTAAGTCGTTACAATGAGCAGTTCTTC	CASRAPHLSRYNEQFF
.	TRBJ2-2	.	TRBV19	TGTGCCAGTGGAGGAGGGTGGACCGGGGAGCTGTTTTTT	CASGGGWTGELFF
.	TRBJ2-7	.	TRBV7-2	TGTGCCAGCAGCTGGGGACTGACTAGTACCTTAGAGCAGTACTTC	CASSWGLTSTLEQYF
.	TRBJ1-2	.	TRBV7-9	TGTTCCAGCAGTCCCGACAGCTATGGCTACACCTTC	CSSSPDSYGYTF
once	TRBJ1-2	.	TRBV5-8	TGTGCCAGCAGCTTGGCGGCCTCCAGGTACACCTTC	CASSLAASRYTF
.	TRBJ2-5	TRBD2	TRBV27	TGTGCCAGCAGTTTGACTCCGCGGGGGGAGACCCAGTACTTC	CASSLTPRGETQYF
.	TRBJ1-1	.	TRBV12-5	TGTGCTAGTGGTCCGGGGGGCTTCCGGCACACTGAAGCTTTCTTT	CASGPGGFRHTEAFF
.	TRBJ2-5	TRBD1	TRBV6-5	TGTGCCAGCAGCCCGGACAGGGGGTCGCAAGAGACCCAGTACTTC	CASSPDRGSQETQYF
.	TRBJ2-1	TRBD1	TRBV19	TGTGCCAGTAGTGGACAGGGGGTTTACAATGAGCAGTTCTTC	CASSGQGVYNEQFF
.	TRBJ1-2	.	TRBV27	TGTGCCAGCAGTTTGACGGGGGTGCGGGGCTACACCTTC	CASSLTGVRGYTF
.	TRBJ2-1	.	TRBV19	TGTGCCAGTAGAACCACGGGGAACAATGAGCAGTTCTTC	CASRTTGNNEQFF